Included here is one T cell receptor (beta chain) sequence, with context. Antigen: not known. CDR3 length: 16 amino acids. Germline V CDR1 and CDR2: SGHTA, FQGNSA. V was clipped by 5 bases and J by 7 bases, with 21 bases between them. This sample is part of a study of T cell repertoires in cytomegalovirus infection. Overall study results and limits: Ex vivo responses were dominated by HLA-C-restricted CMV-specific TCR beta clonotypes. Of the TCR beta families, the public ones yielded a cumulative frequency that identified carriers of CMV plus the relevant HLA.

TCRdb reprocessed the reads with MiXCR, giving one entry per CDR3 protein. The sample has about a million distinct CDR3 sequences; approximately 31% are singletons. Source: cultured CD8+ T cells from PBMCs, taken from culture after CMV antigen stimulation. The TCR was taken from a human donor in good health (CMV status not recorded). Some clones in this sample may be carry-over from other donors' samples. This chain links TRBV7-2 with TRBJ2-1; a possible D gene is TRBD1 (6 bases). CDR3 in DNA: TGTGCCAGCAGCATCCTGACAGGACCCCTCGGGAATGAGCAGTTCTTC. Amino acid sequence: CASSILTGPLGNEQFF.